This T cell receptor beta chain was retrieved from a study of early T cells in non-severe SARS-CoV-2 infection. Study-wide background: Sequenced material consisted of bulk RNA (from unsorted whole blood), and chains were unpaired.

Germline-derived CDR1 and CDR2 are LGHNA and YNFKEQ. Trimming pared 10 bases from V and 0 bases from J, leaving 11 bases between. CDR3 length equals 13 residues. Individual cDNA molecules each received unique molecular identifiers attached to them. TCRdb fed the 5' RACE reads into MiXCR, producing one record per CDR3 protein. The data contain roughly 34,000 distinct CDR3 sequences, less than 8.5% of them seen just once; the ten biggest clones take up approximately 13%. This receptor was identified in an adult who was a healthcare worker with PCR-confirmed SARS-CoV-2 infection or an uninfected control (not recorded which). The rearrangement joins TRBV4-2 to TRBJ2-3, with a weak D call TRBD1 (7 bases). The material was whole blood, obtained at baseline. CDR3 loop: CATRGASTDTQYF. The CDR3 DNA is TGTGCCACCAGGGGGGCCAGCACAGATACGCAGTATTTT.